The source of this T cell receptor beta chain is a study of shared clonotypes between healthy human individuals. The germline V gene has CDR1 MNHNS and CDR2 SASEGT. This CDR3 has 16 amino acids. Trimming shortened V by 2 bases and J by 0 bases, and 11 bases separated the two germline ends. Using immunoSEQ multiplex PCR, the repertoire was profiled, and TCRdb retains in-frame clones only, with some absent. The data show about 2 million clones, about 95% seen once. Terminally differentiated effector memory CD45RA+ cells were excluded from the naive CD8 cells, which were CD45RO-negative and positively selected for CCR7.

The clonotype comes from a man between 18 and 35 years old in good health. The sample comprised naive CD8+ T cells sorted from blood. This chain joins TRBV6-1 and TRBJ1-5; a weak D match, TRBD1 (6 bases). CDR3 DNA: TGTGCCAGCAGTGAACCAACAGGGTTTAGCAATCAGCCCCAGCATTTT. Translated: CASSEPTGFSNQPQHF.